The 7 T cell receptor beta chains listed next were all sequenced from one sample in a study of beta chain features in type 1 diabetes. Study-wide results and limits: For Type 1 diabetes patients, all four CD4+ subsets carried TCRB CDR3s that were moderately but significantly shorter.

cDNA synthesis used the whole RNA isolate, giving expressed TCRB sequences. Using immunoSEQ multiplex PCR, the repertoire was profiled, and TCRdb retains in-frame clones only, with some absent. The table lists about 120,000 clones, 15% to 20% of them singletons. For these TCRs, the target antigens are not known. Sequencing was carried out using central memory CD4+ T cells from blood. The receptors were sampled from a man between 18 and 29 years old with type 1 diabetes.

The chain employs TRBV2 and TRBJ1-1; 7 bases map to TRBD1. Germline CDR1 and CDR2: SNHLY and FYNNEI. The CDR3 extends over 13 amino acids. The trim removed 8 bases at V and 1 base at J, leaving 4 bases unmatched. The CDR3 sequence: CASVRQGNTEAFF. The DNA for the CDR3 is TGTGCCAGCGTTCGACAGGGGAACACTGAAGCTTTCTTT.

This clone was detected only a few times. The rearrangement uses TRBV27 and TRBJ2-4; D is possibly TRBD1 (5 bases). CDR1 is MNHEY, CDR2 SMNVEV, per germline (reference sequence). V dropped 8 bases and J dropped 0 bases, with 11 bases sitting between them. CDR3 length equals 14 residues. In DNA form, the CDR3 reads TGTGCCAGCCACGACAGTTTAGCCAAAAACATTCAGTACTTC. This gives the protein CASHDSLAKNIQYF.

This clone was observed many times. Other DNA sequences in this specimen translate into the identical CDR3. V and J are TRBV7-9 and TRBJ2-7; D is ambiguous. Germline V CDR1 and CDR2: SEHNR, FQNEAQ (reference sequence). Deletions cut 2 bases from V and 3 bases from J, with 2 bases between. The CDR3 runs 11 residues. CDR3 coding DNA: TGTGCCAGCAGCTTATTCTACGAGCAGTACTTC. Translation gives CASSLFYEQYF.

This clone was found many times. The CDR3 nucleotides read TGTGCCAGCCGACAGGGGGCCTACGAGCAGTACTTC. This sequence encodes CASRQGAYEQYF. The rearrangement uses TRBV6-5 and TRBJ2-7, with 9 bases identical to TRBD1. The CDR3 contains 12 residues. The germline CDR1 and CDR2 sequences are MNHEY and SVGAGI. V lost 8 bases and J lost 2; bases outside the gene matches: 1.

This clone was seen more than once but under ten times. This chain connects TRBV25-1 to TRBJ2-7; D may be TRBD2 (7 bases). Trimming removed 4 bases at V and 5 bases at J, with 21 bases between. The CDR3 extends over 16 amino acids. Germline V gene sequence: CDR1 MGHDK, CDR2 SYGVNS. This chain's CDR3 is CASSGGGRATPHEQYF. Written as DNA, the CDR3 is TGTGCCAGCAGTGGGGGGGGCAGGGCGACGCCTCACGAGCAGTACTTC.

To note about this clone: Other nucleotide sequences from this sample produce the same CDR3. The gene calls are TRBV30 and TRBJ2-3, with 11 bases lining up with TRBD2. The V and J ends lost 0 bases and 7 bases, in that order; junction bases with no gene match: 3. The CDR3 consists of 14 residues. CDR1 GTSNPN and CDR2 SVGIG come from the germline V gene (reference sequence). The CDR3 loop is CAWSVGTSGYTQYF. The CDR3 nucleotides read TGTGCCTGGAGTGTAGGGACTAGCGGATATACGCAGTATTTT. The variable domain in full, completed from reference TRBV30 and TRBJ2-3, reads SQTIHQWPATLVQPVGSPLSLECTVEGTSNPNLYWYRQAAGRGLQLLFYSVGIGQISSEVPQNLSASRPQDRQFILSSKKLLLSDSGFYLCAWSVGTSGYTQYFGPGTRLTVL.

This clone was picked up a small number of times. V usage is TRBV4-1 and J usage is TRBJ2-1; D is uncertain. The V and J ends lost 6 bases and 0 bases respectively, with 9 bases between them. The CDR3 runs to 14 residues. Germline CDR1 MGHRA, CDR2 YSYEKL. CDR3 DNA sequence: TGCGCCAGCAGGTTACAGAGCTCCTACAATGAGCAGTTCTTC. As protein: CASRLQSSYNEQFF.